This paragraph covers one T cell receptor beta chain sequence. In the original analysis: Quantification of nucleated cells was approximated via reference gene primer amplification. Profiling relied on immunoSEQ multiplex PCR, and the TCRdb table lists in-frame clones only, not all of them. Clone size and the V and J calls come from that table; the DNA yielded D and trimming. The data hold 200,000 to 250,000 clones, with about 88% observed a single time. The data are from a study of blood T cell repertoires in COVID-19. About the study: Acute and convalescent COVID-19 specimens originated in the United States, Italy and Spain. T cells, B-cell-depleted T cells, or PBMCs supplied cDNA or gDNA.

During active infection, Seattle patients enrolled and were then monitored through disease. The J segment lost 14 bases and the V segment lost 4 bases, leaving 3 bases of the junction unmatched. The CDR3 runs to 11 residues. Source material: peripheral blood. This TCR came from a woman between 50 and 59 years old with COVID-19, enrolled during active disease. The genes are TRBV12-3 or TRBV12-4 and TRBJ2-1; 9 nucleotides line up with TRBD1. Written as DNA, the CDR3 is TGTGCCAGCAGTTACGGGACAGGGAAGTTCTTC. Translated: CASSYGTGKFF.